The clone carrying this TCR beta chain was counted a single time. Some clones are missing from TCRdb's copy, which holds only in-frame ones; the method was immunoSEQ multiplex PCR. The data contain approximately 350,000 clones, around 86% of them seen just once; the ten biggest clones take up over 4.5%. This entry comes from a study of blood T cell repertoires in COVID-19. The wider study: T cells, B-cell-depleted T cells, or PBMCs supplied cDNA or gDNA.

Recovery among Cohort 3 donors was established by two negative PCRs, clearance, or symptom resolution. In germline, CDR1 is SGHRS, CDR2 YFSETQ. This CDR3 region has 12 residues. Trimming cost V 0 bases and J 6 bases, with 7 bases left between them. This sequence joins TRBV5-1 and TRBJ2-7; D gene uncertain. The source of this sequence is a woman in her forties or fifties who had recovered from COVID-19. The sequencing sample was made of PBMCs or T cells enriched from blood (not recorded which). The CDR3 protein is CASSLDAFEQYF. The CDR3 DNA is TGCGCCAGCAGCTTGGACGCGTTCGAGCAGTACTTC.